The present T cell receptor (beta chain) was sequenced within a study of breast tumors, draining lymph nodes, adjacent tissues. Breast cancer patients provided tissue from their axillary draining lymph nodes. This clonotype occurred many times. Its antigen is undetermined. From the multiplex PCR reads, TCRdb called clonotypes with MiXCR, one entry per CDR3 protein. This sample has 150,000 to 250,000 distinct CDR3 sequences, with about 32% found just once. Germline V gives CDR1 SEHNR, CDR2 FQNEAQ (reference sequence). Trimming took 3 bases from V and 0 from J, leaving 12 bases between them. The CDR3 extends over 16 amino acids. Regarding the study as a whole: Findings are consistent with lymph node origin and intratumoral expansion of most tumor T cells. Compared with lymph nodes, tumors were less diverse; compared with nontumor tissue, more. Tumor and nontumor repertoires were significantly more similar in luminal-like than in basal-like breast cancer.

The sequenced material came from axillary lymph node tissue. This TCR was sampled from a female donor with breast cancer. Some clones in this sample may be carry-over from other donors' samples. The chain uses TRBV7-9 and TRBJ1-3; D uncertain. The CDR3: CASSFRTASSGNTIYF. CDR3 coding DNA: TGTGCCAGCAGCTTTCGGACTGCGAGCTCTGGAAACACCATATATTTT.